This TCR beta chain originates from a study of regulatory T cells in long-lasting Graves disease. This CDR3 has 15 amino acids. V dropped 0 bases and J dropped 4; count of bases not matched to a gene: 3. CDR1 is LNHNV, CDR2 YYDKDF, per germline (reference sequence). Indicated time point: newly diagnosed GD, antithyroid drugs for less than 3 months. There was RNA extracted from PBMCs, and the TCR library was made from it. Combining iRepertoire HTBI primers with Arm-PCR of CDR3 regions, the authors built TCR beta libraries. TCRdb re-derived calls from the multiplex PCR reads in MiXCR, one entry per CDR3 protein. The repertoire holds a few hundred thousand distinct CDR3 sequences, with roughly 13% as singletons. These data were also reused for a study on T cells in Graves' hyperthyroidism and ophthalmopathy.

The clonotype comes from a man younger than 40 with Graves disease. The genes are TRBV15 and TRBJ2-7; 10 bases match TRBD1. The sequenced sample was peripheral blood mononuclear cells (PBMCs), obtained at new diagnosis, from a patient treated with antithyroid drugs. CDR3 amino acids: CATSRETGGGYEQYF. DNA of the CDR3: TGTGCCACCAGCAGAGAGACAGGGGGCGGGTACGAGCAGTACTTC.